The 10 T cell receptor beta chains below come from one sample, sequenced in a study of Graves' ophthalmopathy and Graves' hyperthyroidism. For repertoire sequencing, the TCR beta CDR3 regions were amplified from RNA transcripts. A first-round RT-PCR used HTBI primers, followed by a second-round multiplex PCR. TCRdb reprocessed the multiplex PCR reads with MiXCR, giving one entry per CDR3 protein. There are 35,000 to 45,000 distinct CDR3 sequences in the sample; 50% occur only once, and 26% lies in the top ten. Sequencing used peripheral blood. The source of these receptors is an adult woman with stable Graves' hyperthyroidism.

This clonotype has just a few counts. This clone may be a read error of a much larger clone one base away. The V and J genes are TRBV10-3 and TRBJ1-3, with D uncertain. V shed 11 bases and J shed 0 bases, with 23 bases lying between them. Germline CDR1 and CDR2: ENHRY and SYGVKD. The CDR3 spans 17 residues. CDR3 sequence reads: CAGSGWLRDGSGNTIYF. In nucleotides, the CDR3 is TGTGCCGGCAGTGGCTGGCTCCGAGACGGCTCTGGAAACACCATATATTTT.

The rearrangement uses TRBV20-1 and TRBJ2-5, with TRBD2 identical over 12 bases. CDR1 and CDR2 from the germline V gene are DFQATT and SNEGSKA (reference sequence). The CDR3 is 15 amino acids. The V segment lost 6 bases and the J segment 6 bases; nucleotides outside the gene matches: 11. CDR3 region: CSARMTSGRRQTQYF. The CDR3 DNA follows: TGCAGTGCCAGGATGACTAGCGGGAGAAGACAGACCCAGTACTTC.

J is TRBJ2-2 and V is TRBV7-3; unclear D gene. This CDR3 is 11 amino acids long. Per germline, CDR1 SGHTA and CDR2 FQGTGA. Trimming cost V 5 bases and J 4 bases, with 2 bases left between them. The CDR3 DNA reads TGTGCCAGCAGCCCCACCGGGGAGCTGTTTTTT. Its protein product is CASSPTGELFF.

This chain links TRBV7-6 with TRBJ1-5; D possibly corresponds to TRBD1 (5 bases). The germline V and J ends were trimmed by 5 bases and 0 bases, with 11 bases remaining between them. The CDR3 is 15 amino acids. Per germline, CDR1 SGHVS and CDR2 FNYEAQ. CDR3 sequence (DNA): TGTGCCAGCAGCGACACGGGGACTAGCAATCAGCCCCAGCATTTT. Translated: CASSDTGTSNQPQHF. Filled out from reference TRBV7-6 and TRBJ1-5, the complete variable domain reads GAGVSQSPRYKVTKRGQDVALRCDPISGHVSLYWYRQALGQGPEFLTYFNYEAQQDKSGLPNDRFSAERPEGSISTLTIQRTEQRDSAMYRCASSDTGTSNQPQHFGDGTRLSIL.

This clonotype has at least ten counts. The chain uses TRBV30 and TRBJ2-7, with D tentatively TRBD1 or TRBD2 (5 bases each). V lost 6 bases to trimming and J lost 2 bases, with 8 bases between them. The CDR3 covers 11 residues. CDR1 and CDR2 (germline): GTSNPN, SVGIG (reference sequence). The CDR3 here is CACRGPYEQYF. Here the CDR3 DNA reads TGTGCCTGTCGGGGCCCCTACGAGCAGTACTTC.

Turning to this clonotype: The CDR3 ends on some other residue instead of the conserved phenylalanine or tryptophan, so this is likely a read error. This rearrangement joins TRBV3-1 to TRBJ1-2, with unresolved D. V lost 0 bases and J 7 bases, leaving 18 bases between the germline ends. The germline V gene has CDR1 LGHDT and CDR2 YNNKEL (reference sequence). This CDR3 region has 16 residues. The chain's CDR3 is CASSQEGTARTSGYTL. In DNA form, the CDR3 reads TGTGCCAGCAGCCAAGAAGGAACGGCAAGAACTAGTGGCTACACCCTC.

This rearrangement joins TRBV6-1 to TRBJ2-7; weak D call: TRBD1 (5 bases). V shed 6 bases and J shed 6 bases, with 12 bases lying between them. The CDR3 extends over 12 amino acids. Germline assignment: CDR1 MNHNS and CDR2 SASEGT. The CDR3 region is CASSDSFTEQYF. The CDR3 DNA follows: TGTGCCAGCAGCGACAGTTTCACCGAGCAGTACTTC.

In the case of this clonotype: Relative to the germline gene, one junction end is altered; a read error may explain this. CDR3 sequence: CASSLTSNTEASF. CDR3 DNA: TGTGCCAGCAGTCTGACATCCAACACTGAAGCTTCCTTT. V is TRBV2 and J is TRBJ1-1; no clear D gene. CDR1 is SNHLY, CDR2 FYNNEI, per germline. CDR3 length equals 13 residues.

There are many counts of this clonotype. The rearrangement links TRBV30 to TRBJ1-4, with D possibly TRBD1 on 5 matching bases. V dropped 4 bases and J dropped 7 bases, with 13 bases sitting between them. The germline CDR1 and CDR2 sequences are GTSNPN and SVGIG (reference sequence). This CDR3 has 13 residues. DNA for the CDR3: TGTGCCTGGACTTTCATGGGGACTGAAAAACTGTTTTTT. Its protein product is CAWTFMGTEKLFF. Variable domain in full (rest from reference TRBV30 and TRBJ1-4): SQTIHQWPATLVQPVGSPLSLECTVEGTSNPNLYWYRQAAGRGLQLLFYSVGIGQISSEVPQNLSASRPQDRQFILSSKKLLLSDSGFYLCAWTFMGTEKLFFGSGTQLSVL.

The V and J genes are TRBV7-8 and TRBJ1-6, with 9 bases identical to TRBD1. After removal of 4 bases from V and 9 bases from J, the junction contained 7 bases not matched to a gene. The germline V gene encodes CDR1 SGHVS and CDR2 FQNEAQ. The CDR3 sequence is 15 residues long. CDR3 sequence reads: CASSSAGTGPSPLHF. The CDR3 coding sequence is TGTGCCAGCAGCTCGGCCGGGACAGGGCCTTCACCCCTCCACTTT.